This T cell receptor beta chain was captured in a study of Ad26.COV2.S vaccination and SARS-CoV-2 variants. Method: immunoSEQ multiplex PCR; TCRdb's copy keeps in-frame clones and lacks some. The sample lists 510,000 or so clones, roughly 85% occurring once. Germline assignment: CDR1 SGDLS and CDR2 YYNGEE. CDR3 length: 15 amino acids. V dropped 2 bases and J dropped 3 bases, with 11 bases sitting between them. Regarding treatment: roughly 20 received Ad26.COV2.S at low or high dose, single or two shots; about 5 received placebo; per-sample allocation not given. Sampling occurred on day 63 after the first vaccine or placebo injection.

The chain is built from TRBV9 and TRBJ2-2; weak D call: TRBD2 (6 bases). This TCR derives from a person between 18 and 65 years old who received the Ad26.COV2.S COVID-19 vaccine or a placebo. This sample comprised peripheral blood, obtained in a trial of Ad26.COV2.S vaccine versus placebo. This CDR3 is CASSVQDYYTGELFF. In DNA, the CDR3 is TGTGCCAGCAGCGTTCAGGACTACTACACCGGGGAGCTGTTTTTT.